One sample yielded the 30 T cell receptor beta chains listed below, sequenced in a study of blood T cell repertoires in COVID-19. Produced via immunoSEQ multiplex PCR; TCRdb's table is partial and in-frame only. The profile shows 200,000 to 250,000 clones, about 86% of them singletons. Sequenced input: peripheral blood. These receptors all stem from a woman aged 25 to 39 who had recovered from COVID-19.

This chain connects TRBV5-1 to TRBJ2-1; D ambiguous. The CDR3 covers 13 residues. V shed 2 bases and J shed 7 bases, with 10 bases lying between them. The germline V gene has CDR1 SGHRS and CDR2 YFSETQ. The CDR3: CASSLNPGNEQFF. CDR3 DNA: TGCGCCAGCAGCTTAAACCCCGGGAATGAGCAGTTCTTC.

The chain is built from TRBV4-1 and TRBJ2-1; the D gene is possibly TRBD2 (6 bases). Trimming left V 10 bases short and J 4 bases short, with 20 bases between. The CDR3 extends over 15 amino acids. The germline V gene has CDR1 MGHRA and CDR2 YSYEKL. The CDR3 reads CATRGTDISYNEQFF. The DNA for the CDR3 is TGCGCCACCCGGGGGACCGATATATCTTACAATGAGCAGTTCTTC.

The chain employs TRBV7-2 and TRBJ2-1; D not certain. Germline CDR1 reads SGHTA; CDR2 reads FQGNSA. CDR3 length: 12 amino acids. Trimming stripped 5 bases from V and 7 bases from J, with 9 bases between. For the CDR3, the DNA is TGTGCCAGCAGCCTAGATCGGAATGAGCAGTTCTTC. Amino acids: CASSLDRNEQFF. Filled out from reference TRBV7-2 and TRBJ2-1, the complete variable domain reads GAGVSQSPSNKVTEKGKDVELRCDPISGHTALYWYRQSLGQGLEFLIYFQGNSAPDKSGLPSDRFSAERTGGSVSTLTIQRTQQEDSAVYLCASSLDRNEQFFGPGTRLTVL.

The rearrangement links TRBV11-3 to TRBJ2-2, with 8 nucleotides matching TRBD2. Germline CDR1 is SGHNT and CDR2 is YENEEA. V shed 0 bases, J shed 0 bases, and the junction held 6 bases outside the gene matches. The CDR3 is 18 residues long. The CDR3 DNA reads TGTGCCAGCAGCTTAGATGGTAGCGGGGAGGCGAACACCGGGGAGCTGTTTTTT. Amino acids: CASSLDGSGEANTGELFF.

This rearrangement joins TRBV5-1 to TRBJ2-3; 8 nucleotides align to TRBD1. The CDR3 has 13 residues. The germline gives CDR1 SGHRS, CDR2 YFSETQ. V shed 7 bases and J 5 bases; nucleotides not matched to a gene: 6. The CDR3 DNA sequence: TGCGCCAGCTCAGGGGGCAGGGGAGATACGCAGTATTTT. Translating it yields CASSGGRGDTQYF.

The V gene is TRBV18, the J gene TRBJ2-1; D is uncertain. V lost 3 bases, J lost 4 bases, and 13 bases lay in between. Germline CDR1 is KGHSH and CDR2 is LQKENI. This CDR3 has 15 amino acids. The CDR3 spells CASSPANIEYNEQFF. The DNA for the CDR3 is TGTGCCAGCTCACCTGCAAATATTGAGTACAATGAGCAGTTCTTC.

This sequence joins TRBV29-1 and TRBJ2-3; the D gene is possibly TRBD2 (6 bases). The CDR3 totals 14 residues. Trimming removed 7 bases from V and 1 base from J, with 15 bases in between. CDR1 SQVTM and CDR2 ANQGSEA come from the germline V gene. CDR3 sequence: CSARDSSRTDTQYF. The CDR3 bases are TGCAGCGCGCGGGACTCCAGTCGCACAGATACGCAGTATTTT.

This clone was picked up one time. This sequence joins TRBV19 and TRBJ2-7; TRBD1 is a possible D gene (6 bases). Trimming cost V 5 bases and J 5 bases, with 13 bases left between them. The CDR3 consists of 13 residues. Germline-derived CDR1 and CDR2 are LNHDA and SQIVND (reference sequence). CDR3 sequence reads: CASSPDSLNEQYF. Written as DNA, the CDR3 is TGTGCCAGTAGTCCGGACAGTTTGAACGAGCAGTACTTC.

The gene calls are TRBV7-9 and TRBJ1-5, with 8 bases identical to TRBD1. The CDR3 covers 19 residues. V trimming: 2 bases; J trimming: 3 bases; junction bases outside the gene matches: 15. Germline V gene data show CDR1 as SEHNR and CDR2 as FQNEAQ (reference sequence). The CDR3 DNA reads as TGTGCCAGCAGCTTACCAGACCAGGGACAGGCCGATATCAATCAGCCCCAGCATTTT. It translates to CASSLPDQGQADINQPQHF.

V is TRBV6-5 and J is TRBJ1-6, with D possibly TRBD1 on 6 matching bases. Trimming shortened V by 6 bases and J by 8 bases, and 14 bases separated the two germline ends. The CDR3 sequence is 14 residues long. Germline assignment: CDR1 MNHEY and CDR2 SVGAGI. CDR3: CASRIGGLYSPLHF. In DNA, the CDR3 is TGTGCCAGCAGAATCGGGGGGCTATATTCACCCCTCCACTTT.

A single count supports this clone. The CDR3 bases are TGTGCCAGTAGTATGCAGGGGAAGGGCAATCAGCCCCAGCATTTT. This translates into CASSMQGKGNQPQHF. V is TRBV19 and J is TRBJ1-5; a possible D gene is TRBD1 (6 bases). The CDR3 sequence is 15 residues long. Germline loops: CDR1 LNHDA, CDR2 SQIVND (reference sequence). Trimming pared 3 bases from V and 2 bases from J, leaving 11 bases between.

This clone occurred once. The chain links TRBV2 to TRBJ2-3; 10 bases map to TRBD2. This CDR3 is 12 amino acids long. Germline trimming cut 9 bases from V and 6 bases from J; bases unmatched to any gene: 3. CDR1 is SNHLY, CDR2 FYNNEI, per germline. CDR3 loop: CASQREGDTQYF. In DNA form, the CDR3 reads TGTGCCAGTCAGCGGGAGGGGGATACGCAGTATTTT.

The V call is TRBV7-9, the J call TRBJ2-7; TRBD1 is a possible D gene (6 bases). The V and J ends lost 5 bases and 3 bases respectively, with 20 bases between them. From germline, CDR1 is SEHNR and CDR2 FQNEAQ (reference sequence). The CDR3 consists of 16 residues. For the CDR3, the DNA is TGTGCCAGCAGCCGTCAAACAGGGCTCTTAATCTACGAGCAGTACTTC. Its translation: CASSRQTGLLIYEQYF.

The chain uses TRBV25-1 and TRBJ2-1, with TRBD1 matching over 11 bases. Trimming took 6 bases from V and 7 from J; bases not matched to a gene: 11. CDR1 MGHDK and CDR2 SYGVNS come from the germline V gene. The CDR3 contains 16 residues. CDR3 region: CASSDLWTGGGNEQFF. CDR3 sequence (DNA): TGTGCCAGCAGCGACCTCTGGACAGGGGGCGGGAATGAGCAGTTCTTC.

The CDR3 DNA reads as TGCGCCAGCAGCCAAGATTGGGTACAGGGGAAAGAGACCCAGTACTTC. Protein sequence: CASSQDWVQGKETQYF. The chain links TRBV4-1 to TRBJ2-5; 7 nucleotides align to TRBD1. This CDR3 contains 16 residues. Per the germline V gene, CDR1 is MGHRA and CDR2 is YSYEKL. V was clipped by 0 bases and J by 3 bases; unmatched bases: 7.

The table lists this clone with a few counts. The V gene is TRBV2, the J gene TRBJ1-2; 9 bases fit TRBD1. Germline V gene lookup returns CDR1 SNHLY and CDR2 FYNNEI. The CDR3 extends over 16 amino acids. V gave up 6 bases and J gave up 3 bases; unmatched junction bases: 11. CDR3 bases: TGTGCCAGCAGGGGGGACAGGGAAAAAAAAGACTATGGCTACACCTTC. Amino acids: CASRGDREKKDYGYTF.

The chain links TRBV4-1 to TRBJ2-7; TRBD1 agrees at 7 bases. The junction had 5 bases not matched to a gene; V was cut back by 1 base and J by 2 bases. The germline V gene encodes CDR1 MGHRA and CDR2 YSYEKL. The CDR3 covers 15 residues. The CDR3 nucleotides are TGCGCCAGCAGCCAAGTTCCGGGACAGACCTACGAGCAGTACTTC. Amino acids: CASSQVPGQTYEQYF.

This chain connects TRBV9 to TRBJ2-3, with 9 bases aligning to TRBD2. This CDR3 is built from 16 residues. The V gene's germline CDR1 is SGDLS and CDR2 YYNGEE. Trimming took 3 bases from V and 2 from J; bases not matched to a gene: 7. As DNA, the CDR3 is TGTGCCAGCAGCGATCGGACTAGCGAAGCCACAGATACGCAGTATTTT. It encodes CASSDRTSEATDTQYF.

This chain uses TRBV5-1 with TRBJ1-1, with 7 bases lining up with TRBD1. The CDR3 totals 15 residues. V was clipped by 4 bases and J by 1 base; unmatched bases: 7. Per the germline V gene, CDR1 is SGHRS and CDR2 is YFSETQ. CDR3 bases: TGCGCCAGCAGCGTGACAGGGATGGGGAACACTGAAGCTTTCTTT. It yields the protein CASSVTGMGNTEAFF.

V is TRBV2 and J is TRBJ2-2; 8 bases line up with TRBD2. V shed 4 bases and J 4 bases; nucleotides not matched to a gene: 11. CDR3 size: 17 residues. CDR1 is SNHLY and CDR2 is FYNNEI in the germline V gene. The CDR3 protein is CASSGPRRGGPTGELFF. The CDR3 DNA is TGTGCCAGCAGTGGACCCCGTCGGGGGGGCCCCACCGGGGAGCTGTTTTTT. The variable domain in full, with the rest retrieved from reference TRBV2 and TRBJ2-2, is EPEVTQTPSHQVTQMGQEVILRCVPISNHLYFYWYRQILGQKVEFLVSFYNNEISEKSEIFDDQFSVERPDGSNFTLKIRSTKLEDSAMYFCASSGPRRGGPTGELFFGEGSRLTVL.

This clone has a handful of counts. DNA of the CDR3: TGTGCCAGCAGGCAGAAGGGGGCGCATAATTCACCCCTCCACTTT. The encoded protein is CASRQKGAHNSPLHF. The V call is TRBV13, the J call TRBJ1-6; 7 nucleotides line up with TRBD1. Germline V CDR1 and CDR2: PRHDT, FYEKMQ (reference sequence). Trimming at V came to 6 bases and at J to 5 bases, leaving 7 bases not matched to a gene. This CDR3 spans 15 amino acids.

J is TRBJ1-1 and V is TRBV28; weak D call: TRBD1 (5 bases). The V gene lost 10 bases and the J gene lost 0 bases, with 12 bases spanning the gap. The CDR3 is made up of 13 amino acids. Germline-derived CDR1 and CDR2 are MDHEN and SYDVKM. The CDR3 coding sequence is TGTGCCATTAGAGACAGATTGAACACTGAAGCTTTCTTT. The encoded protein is CAIRDRLNTEAFF.

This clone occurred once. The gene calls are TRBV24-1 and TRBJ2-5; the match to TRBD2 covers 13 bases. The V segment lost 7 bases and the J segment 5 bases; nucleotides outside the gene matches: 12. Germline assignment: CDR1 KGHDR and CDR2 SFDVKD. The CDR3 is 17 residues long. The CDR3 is CATRGIPTSGGRETQYF. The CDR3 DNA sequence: TGTGCCACCAGGGGGATCCCGACTAGCGGGGGGCGGGAGACCCAGTACTTC.

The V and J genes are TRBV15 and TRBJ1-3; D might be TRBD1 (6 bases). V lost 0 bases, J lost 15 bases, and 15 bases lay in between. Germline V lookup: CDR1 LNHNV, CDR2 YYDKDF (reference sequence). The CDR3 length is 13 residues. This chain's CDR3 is CATSRDRLGQRYF. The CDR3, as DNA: TGTGCCACCAGCAGAGATCGATTAGGACAGAGATATTTT.

CDR3 in DNA: TGTGCTAGTGGGCTCCGGGGGACTGAAGCTTTCTTT. Translation: CASGLRGTEAFF. The chain recombines TRBV12-5 with TRBJ1-1, with D possibly being TRBD1 (5 bases). CDR1 LGHNT and CDR2 FRNRAP come from the germline V gene. This CDR3 has 12 amino acids. V lost 6 bases and J 5 bases, leaving 10 bases between the germline ends.

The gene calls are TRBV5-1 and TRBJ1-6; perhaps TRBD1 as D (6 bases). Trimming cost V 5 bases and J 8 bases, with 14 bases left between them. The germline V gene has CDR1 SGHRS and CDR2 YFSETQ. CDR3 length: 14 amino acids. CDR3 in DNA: TGCGCCAGCAGATCAGGTCAGGGGTATTCACCCCTCCACTTT. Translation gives CASRSGQGYSPLHF.

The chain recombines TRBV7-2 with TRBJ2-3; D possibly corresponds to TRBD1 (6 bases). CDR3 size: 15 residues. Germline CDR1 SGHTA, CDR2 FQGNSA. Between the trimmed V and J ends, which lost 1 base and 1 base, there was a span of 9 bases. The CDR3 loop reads CASSLGGHGTDTQYF. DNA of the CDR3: TGTGCCAGCAGCTTAGGGGGACATGGCACAGATACGCAGTATTTT.

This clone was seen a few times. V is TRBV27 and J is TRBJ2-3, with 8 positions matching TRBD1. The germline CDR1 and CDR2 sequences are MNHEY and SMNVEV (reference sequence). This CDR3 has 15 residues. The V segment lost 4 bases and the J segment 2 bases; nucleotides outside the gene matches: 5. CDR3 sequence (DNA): TGTGCCAGCAGTTCTCGGACAGGGTACACAGATACGCAGTATTTT. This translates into CASSSRTGYTDTQYF.

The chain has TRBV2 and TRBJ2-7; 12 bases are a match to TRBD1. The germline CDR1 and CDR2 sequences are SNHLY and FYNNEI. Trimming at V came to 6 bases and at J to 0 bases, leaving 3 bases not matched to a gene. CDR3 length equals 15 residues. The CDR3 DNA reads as TGTGCCAGCAGGGGACAGGGGGCAGGCTCCTACGAGCAGTACTTC. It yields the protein CASRGQGAGSYEQYF. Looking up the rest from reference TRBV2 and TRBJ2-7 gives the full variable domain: EPEVTQTPSHQVTQMGQEVILRCVPISNHLYFYWYRQILGQKVEFLVSFYNNEISEKSEIFDDQFSVERPDGSNFTLKIRSTKLEDSAMYFCASRGQGAGSYEQYFGPGTRLTVT.

The CDR3 nucleotides are TGTGCCAGCAGCTTGGCAGGGGGGAATTCACCCCTCCACTTT. Translated, it gives CASSLAGGNSPLHF. J is TRBJ1-6 and V is TRBV5-4; 7 nucleotides agree with TRBD1. Trimming cost V 0 bases and J 7 bases; bases outside gene matches: 1. The CDR3 extends over 14 amino acids. Germline CDR1 reads SGHNT; CDR2 reads YYREEE (reference sequence).